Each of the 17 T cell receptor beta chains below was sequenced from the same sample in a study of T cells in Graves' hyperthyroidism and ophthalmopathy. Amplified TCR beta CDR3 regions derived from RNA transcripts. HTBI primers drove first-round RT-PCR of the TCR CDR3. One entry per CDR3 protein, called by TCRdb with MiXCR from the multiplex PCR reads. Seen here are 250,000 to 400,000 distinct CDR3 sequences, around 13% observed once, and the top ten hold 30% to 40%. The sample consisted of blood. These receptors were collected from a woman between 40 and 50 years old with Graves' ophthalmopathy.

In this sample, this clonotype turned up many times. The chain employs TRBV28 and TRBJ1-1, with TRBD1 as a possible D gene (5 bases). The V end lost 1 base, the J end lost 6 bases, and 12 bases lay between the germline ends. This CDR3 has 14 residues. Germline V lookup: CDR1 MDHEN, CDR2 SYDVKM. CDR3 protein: CASSLSGKGAEAFF. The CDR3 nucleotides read TGTGCCAGCAGTTTATCGGGGAAAGGGGCTGAAGCTTTCTTT.

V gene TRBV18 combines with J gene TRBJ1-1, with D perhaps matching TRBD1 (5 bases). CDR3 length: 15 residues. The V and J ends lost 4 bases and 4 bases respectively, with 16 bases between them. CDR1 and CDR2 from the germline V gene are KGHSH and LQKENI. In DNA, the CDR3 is TGTGCCAGCTCACGCTCCCGGGGCGGAGGCACTGAAGCTTTCTTT. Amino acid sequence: CASSRSRGGGTEAFF.

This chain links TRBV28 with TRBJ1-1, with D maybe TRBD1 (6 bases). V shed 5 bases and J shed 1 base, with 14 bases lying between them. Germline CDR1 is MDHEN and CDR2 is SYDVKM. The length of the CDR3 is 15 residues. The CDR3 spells CASSTQGMGNTEAFF. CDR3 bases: TGTGCCAGCAGTACCCAGGGGATGGGGAACACTGAAGCTTTCTTT.

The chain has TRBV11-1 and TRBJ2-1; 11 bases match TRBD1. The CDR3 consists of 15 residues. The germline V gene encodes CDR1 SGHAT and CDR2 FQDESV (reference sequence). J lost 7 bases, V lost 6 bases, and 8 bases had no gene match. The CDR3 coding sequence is TGTGCCAGCAGTCGCGGACAGGGGGCGCGGAATGAGCAGTTCTTC. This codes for CASSRGQGARNEQFF.

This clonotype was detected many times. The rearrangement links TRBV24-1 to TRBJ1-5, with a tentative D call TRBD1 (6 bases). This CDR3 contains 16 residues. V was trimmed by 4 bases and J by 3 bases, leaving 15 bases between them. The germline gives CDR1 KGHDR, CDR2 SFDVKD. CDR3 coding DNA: TGTGCCACCAGTGACTCCTCAGGGGTGGTCAATCAGCCCCAGCATTTT. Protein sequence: CATSDSSGVVNQPQHF.

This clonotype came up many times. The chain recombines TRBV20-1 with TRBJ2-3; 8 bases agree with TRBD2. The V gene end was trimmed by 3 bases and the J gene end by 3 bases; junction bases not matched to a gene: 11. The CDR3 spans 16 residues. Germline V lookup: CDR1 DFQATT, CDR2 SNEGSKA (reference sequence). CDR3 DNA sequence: TGCAGTGCTAGTAGGGGTGGACTAGCCGGGACAGATACGCAGTATTTT. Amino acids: CSASRGGLAGTDTQYF.

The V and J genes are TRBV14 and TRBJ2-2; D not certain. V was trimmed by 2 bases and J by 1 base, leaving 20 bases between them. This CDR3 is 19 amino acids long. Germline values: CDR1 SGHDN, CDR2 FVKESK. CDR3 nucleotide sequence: TGTGCCAGCAGCCAATACCAGGTCCGCGAGGATGGGAACACCGGGGAGCTGTTTTTT. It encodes CASSQYQVREDGNTGELFF. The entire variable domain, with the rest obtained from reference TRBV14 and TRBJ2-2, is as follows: EAGVTQFPSHSVIEKGQTVTLRCDPISGHDNLYWYRRVMGKEIKFLLHFVKESKQDESGMPNNRFLAERTGGTYSTLKVQPAELEDSGVYFCASSQYQVREDGNTGELFFGEGSRLTVL.

For the CDR3, the DNA is TGTGCCAGCAGCTTAGCCCGGGAGGGTTCACCCCTCCACTTT. Translated, it gives CASSLAREGSPLHF. This chain uses TRBV7-2 with TRBJ1-6; no clear D. Germline-derived CDR1 and CDR2 are SGHTA and FQGNSA. The germline V and J ends were trimmed by 0 bases and 9 bases, with 9 bases remaining between them. The CDR3 length is 14 residues. Using reference TRBV7-2 and TRBJ1-6 for the parts outside the CDR3, the full variable domain is GAGVSQSPSNKVTEKGKDVELRCDPISGHTALYWYRQSLGQGLEFLIYFQGNSAPDKSGLPSDRFSAERTGGSVSTLTIQRTQQEDSAVYLCASSLAREGSPLHFGNGTRLTVT.

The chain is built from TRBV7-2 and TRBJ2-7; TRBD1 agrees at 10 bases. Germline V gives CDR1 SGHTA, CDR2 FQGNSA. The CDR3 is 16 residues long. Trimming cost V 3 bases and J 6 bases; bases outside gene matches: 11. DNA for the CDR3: TGTGCCAGCAGCTTTCAACTTGGGACAGGGGCTTGCGAGCAGTACTTC. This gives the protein CASSFQLGTGACEQYF.

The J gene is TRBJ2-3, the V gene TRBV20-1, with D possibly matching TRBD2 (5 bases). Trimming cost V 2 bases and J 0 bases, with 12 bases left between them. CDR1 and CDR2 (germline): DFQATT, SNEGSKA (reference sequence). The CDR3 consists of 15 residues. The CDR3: CSARRSGTSTDTQYF. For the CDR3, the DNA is TGCAGTGCTAGAAGGAGCGGAACTAGCACAGATACGCAGTATTTT.

The CDR3 spells CAISDQAGQRYTNYGYTF. Written as DNA, the CDR3 is TGTGCCATCAGCGACCAAGCGGGACAGCGATATACTAACTATGGCTACACCTTC. The rearrangement joins TRBV10-3 to TRBJ1-2; 7 positions match TRBD1. V lost 6 bases, J lost 0 bases, and 16 bases stayed unmatched. The V gene's germline CDR1 is ENHRY and CDR2 SYGVKD. This CDR3 has 18 residues.

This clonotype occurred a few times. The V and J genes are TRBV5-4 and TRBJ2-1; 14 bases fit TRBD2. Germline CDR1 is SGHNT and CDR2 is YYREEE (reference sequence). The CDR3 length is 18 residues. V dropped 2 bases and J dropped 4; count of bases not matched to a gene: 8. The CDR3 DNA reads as TGTGCCAGCAGCTTTCGACTAGCGGGAGGGGAAAATTACAATGAGCAGTTCTTC. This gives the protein CASSFRLAGGENYNEQFF.

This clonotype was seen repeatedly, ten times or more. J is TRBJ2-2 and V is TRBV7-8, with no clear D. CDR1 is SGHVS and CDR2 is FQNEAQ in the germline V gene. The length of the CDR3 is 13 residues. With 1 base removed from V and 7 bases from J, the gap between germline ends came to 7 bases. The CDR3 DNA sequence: TGTGCCAGCAGCTTAGGGGGTAGCGGGGAGCTGTTTTTT. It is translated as CASSLGGSGELFF.

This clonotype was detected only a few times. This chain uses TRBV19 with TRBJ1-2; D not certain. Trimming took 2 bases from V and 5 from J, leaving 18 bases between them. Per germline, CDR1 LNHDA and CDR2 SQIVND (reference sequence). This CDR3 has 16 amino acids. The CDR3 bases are TGTGCCAGTAGTATAATTGCTTCCAGCTTCCTATATGGCTACACCTTC. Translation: CASSIIASSFLYGYTF.

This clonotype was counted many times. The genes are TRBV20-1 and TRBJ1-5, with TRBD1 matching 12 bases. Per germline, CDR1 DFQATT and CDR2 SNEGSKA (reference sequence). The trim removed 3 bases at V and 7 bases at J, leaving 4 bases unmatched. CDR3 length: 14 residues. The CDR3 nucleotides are TGCAGTGCTAGGGGACAGGGGGCTGGACAGCCCCAGCATTTT. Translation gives CSARGQGAGQPQHF.

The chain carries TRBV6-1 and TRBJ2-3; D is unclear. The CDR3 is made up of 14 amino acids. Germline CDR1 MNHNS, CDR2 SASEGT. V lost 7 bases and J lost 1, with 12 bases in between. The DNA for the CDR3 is TGTGCCAGCACTCAAAATCGGGGCACAGATACGCAGTATTTT. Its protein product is CASTQNRGTDTQYF.

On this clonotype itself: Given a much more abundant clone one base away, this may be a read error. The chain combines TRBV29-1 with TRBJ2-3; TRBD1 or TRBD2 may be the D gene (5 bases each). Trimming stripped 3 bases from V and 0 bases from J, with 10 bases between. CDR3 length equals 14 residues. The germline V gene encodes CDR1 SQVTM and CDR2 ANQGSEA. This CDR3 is CSVEGPPSTDTQYF. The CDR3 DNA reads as TGCAGCGTTGAGGGACCACCTAGCACAGATACGCAGTATTTT.